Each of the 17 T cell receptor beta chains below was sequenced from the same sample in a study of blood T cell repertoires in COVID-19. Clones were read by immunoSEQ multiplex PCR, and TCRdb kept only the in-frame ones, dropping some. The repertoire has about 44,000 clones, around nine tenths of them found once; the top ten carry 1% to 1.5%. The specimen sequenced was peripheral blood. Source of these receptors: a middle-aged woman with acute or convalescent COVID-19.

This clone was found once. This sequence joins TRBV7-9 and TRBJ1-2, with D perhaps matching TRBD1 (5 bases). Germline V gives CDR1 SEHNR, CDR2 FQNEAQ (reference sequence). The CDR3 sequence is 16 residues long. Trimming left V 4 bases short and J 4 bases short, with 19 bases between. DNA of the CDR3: TGTGCCAGCAGCTCGGCACTGCGGCCGGGGGGCTATGGCTACACCTTC. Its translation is CASSSALRPGGYGYTF.

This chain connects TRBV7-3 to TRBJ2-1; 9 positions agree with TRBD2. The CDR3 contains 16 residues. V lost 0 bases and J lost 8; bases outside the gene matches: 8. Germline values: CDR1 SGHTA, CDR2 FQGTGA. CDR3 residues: CASSLTGSGSSDEQFF. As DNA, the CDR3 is TGTGCCAGCAGCTTAACGGGTAGCGGGAGTAGTGATGAGCAGTTCTTC.

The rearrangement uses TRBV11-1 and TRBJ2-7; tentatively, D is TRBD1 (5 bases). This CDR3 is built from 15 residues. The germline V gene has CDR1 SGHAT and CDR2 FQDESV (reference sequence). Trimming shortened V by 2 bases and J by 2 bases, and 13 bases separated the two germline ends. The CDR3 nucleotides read TGTGCCAGCAGCTTAATGGGTGGACAAACCTACGAGCAGTACTTC. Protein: CASSLMGGQTYEQYF. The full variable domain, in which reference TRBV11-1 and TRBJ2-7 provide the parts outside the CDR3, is EAEVAQSPRYKITEKSQAVAFWCDPISGHATLYWYRQILGQGPELLVQFQDESVVDDSQLPKDRFSAERLKGVDSTLKIQPAELGDSAMYLCASSLMGGQTYEQYFGPGTRLTVT.

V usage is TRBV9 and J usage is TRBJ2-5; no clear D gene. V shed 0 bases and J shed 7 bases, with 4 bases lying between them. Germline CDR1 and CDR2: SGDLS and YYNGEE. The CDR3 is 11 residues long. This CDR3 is CASSVDSTQYF. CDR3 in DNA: TGTGCCAGCAGCGTAGACTCGACCCAGTACTTC.

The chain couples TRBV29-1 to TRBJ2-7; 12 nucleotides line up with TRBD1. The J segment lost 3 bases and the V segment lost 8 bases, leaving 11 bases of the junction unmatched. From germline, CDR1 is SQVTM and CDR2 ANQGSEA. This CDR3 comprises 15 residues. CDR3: CSPGTGGGLGYEQYF. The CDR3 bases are TGCAGCCCCGGGACAGGGGGCGGTTTAGGCTACGAGCAGTACTTC.

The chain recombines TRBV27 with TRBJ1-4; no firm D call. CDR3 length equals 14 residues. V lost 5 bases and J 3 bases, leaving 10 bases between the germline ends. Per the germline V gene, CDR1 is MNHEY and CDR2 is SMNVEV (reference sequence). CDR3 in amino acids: CASSMVAANEKLFF. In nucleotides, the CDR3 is TGTGCCAGCAGTATGGTTGCAGCTAATGAAAAACTGTTTTTT.

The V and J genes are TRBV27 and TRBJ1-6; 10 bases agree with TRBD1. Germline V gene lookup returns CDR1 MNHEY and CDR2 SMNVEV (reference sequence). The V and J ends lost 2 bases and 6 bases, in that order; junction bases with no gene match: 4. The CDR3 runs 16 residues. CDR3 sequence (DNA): TGTGCCAGCAGTTTACTGACAGGGGGCCTTAATTCACCCCTCCACTTT. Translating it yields CASSLLTGGLNSPLHF.

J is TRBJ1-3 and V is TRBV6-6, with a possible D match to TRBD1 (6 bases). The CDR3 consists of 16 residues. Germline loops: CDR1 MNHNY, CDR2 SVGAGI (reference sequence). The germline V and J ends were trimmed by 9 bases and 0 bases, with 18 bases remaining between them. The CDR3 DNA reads TGTGCCAGTCTCCCGGGACAAAGTTTCTCTGGAAACACCATATATTTT. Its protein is CASLPGQSFSGNTIYF.

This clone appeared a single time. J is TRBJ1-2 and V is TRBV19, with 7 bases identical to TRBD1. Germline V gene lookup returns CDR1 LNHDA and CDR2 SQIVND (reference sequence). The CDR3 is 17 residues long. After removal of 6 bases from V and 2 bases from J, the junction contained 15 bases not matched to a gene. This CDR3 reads CASSPRDRWTRNYGYTF. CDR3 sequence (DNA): TGTGCCAGTAGCCCCAGGGACAGATGGACCCGGAACTATGGCTACACCTTC.

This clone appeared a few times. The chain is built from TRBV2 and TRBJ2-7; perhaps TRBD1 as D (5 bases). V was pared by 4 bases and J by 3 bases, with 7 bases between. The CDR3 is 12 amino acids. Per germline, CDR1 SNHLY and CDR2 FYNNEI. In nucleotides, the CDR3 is TGTGCCAGCAGTGTAAGGGGCTACGAGCAGTACTTC. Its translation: CASSVRGYEQYF.

As DNA, the CDR3 is TGTGCCAGTCAACCTGGGAGCGGGAAGCTCTACAATGAGCAGTTCTTC. Its protein is CASQPGSGKLYNEQFF. The V gene is TRBV9, the J gene TRBJ2-1, with 7 bases identical to TRBD2. The CDR3 has 16 amino acids. V was pared by 8 bases and J by 3 bases, with 14 bases of the junction left unmatched. Germline values: CDR1 SGDLS, CDR2 YYNGEE.

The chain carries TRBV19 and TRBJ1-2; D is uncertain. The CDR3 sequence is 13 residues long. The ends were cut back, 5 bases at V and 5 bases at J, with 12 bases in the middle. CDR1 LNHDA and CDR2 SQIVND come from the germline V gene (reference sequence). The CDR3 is CASSPPTGYGYTF. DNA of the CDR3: TGTGCCAGTAGTCCGCCGACGGGATATGGCTACACCTTC. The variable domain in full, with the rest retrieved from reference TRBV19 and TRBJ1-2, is DGGITQSPKYLFRKEGQNVTLSCEQNLNHDAMYWYRQDPGQGLRLIYYSQIVNDFQKGDIAEGYSVSREKKESFPLTVTSAQKNPTAFYLCASSPPTGYGYTFGSGTRLTVV.

CDR3: CASSLFQGAGTQYF. The CDR3 region has the DNA TGTGCCAGCAGTTTGTTTCAGGGGGCGGGGACCCAGTACTTC. The V call is TRBV28, the J call TRBJ2-5; 8 bases match TRBD1. CDR1 is MDHEN and CDR2 is SYDVKM in the germline V gene. CDR3 size: 14 residues. The ends lost 3 bases at V and 7 bases at J; junction bases unmatched: 7.

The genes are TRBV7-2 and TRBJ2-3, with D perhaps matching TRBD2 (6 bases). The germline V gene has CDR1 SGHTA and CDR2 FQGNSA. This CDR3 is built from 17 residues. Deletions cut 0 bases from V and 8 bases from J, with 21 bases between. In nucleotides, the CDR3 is TGTGCCAGCAGCTTAGCGGGTCAGGGCCGACTAGTTTCTACGCAGTATTTT. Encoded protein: CASSLAGQGRLVSTQYF. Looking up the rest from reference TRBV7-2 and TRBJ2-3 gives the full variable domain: GAGVSQSPSNKVTEKGKDVELRCDPISGHTALYWYRQSLGQGLEFLIYFQGNSAPDKSGLPSDRFSAERTGGSVSTLTIQRTQQEDSAVYLCASSLAGQGRLVSTQYFGPGTRLTVL.

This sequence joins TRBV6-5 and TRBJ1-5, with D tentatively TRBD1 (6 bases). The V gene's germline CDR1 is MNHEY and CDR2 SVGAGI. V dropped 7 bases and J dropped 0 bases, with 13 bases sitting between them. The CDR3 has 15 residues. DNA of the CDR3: TGTGCCAGCAAACCGACAGGTTATAGCAATCAGCCCCAGCATTTT. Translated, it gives CASKPTGYSNQPQHF.

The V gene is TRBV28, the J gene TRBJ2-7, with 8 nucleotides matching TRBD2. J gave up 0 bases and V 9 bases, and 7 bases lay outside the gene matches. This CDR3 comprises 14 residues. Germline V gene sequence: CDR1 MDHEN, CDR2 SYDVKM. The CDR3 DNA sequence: TGTGCCAGTTCAAGGCGGGAGGCCTCCTACGAGCAGTACTTC. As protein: CASSRREASYEQYF. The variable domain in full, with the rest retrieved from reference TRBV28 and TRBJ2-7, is DVKVTQSSRYLVKRTGEKVFLECVQDMDHENMFWYRQDPGLGLRLIYFSYDVKMKEKGDIPEGYSVSREKKERFSLILESASTNQTSMYLCASSRREASYEQYFGPGTRLTVT.

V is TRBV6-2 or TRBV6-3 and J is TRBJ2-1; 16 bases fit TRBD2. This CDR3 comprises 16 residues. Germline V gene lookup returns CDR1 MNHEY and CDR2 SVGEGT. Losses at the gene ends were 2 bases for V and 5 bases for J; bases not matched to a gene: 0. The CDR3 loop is CASSYGTSGGDNEQFF. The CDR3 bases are TGTGCCAGCAGTTACGGGACTAGCGGGGGGGACAATGAGCAGTTCTTC.